Listed below are T cell receptor beta chains from one sample, sequenced in a study of blood T cell repertoires in COVID-19. Only in-frame clones appear in the TCRdb table, and some are missing; sequencing was by immunoSEQ multiplex PCR. Seen here are nearly 250,000 clones, around 86% observed once, and the top ten hold approximately 6%. Material for sequencing was peripheral blood. Every receptor here comes from a woman older than 75 with COVID-19, enrolled during active disease. Each CDR3 is given with its conserved first and last residue. Each record gives: V gene, D gene, clone size, J gene, CDR3 protein, CDR3 DNA. A D gene is named only where the DNA matches it firmly. Some rows have no size entry. The others give once, few or many, or a class for an expanded clone.

TRBV5-1	-	-	TRBJ2-3	CASSLSPVLSADTQYF	TGCGCCAGCAGCTTGAGCCCCGTACTTTCGGCAGATACGCAGTATTTT
TRBV15	-	few	TRBJ1-2	CATHRMGSSYGYTF	TGTGCCACCCACAGGATGGGAAGTAGCTATGGCTACACCTTC
TRBV5-6	-	-	TRBJ2-5	CASSSAGWVEEETQYF	TGTGCCAGCAGCTCCGCCGGGTGGGTTGAAGAAGAGACCCAGTACTTC
TRBV2	-	few	TRBJ1-5	CASRVTSNQPQHF	TGTGCCAGCAGAGTGACAAGCAATCAGCCCCAGCATTTT
TRBV19	TRBD1	few	TRBJ1-3	CASRRGGQDSGNTIYF	TGTGCCAGTCGCCGAGGGGGCCAGGACTCTGGAAACACCATATATTTT
TRBV2	-	-	TRBJ1-1	CASNTQGYTEAFF	TGTGCCAGCAACACCCAGGGCTACACTGAAGCTTTCTTT
TRBV7-8	-	-	TRBJ1-1	CASSPPDRQAFF	TGTGCCAGCAGCCCTCCCGACAGACAAGCTTTCTTT
TRBV5-6	TRBD1	once	TRBJ1-5	CASSVGQHNQPQHF	TGTGCCAGCAGCGTGGGACAGCACAATCAGCCCCAGCATTTT
TRBV7-2	TRBD2	-	TRBJ2-2	CASSPGLANAGELFF	TGTGCCAGCAGTCCCGGACTAGCTAACGCCGGGGAGCTGTTTTTT
TRBV18	-	-	TRBJ2-1	CASSSLQGKHEQFF	TGTGCCAGCTCATCCTTGCAGGGAAAGCATGAGCAGTTCTTC
TRBV2	-	-	TRBJ2-5	CASRYRQEETQYF	TGTGCCAGCAGGTATAGGCAGGAAGAGACCCAGTACTTC
TRBV27	-	-	TRBJ1-1	CASSLSGQHTEAFF	TGTGCCAGCAGTTTATCCGGACAGCACACTGAAGCTTTCTTT
TRBV29-1	-	-	TRBJ1-4	CSVRGGIVTNEKLFF	TGCAGCGTCCGAGGGGGAATTGTAACTAATGAAAAACTGTTTTTT
TRBV15	TRBD1	-	TRBJ1-5	CATSRGQGNQPQHF	TGTGCCACCAGCAGGGGACAGGGAAATCAGCCCCAGCATTTT
TRBV27	TRBD2	-	TRBJ2-2	CASSSLAGHVTGELFF	TGTGCCAGCAGTTCACTAGCGGGCCACGTCACCGGGGAGCTGTTTTTT
TRBV5-4	-	few	TRBJ1-1	CASSSSALTGNTEAFF	TGTGCCAGCAGCTCCTCGGCCCTGACAGGGAACACTGAAGCTTTCTTT
TRBV29-1	TRBD2	-	TRBJ2-5	CSVALGGQETQYF	TGCAGCGTCGCCTTGGGGGGGCAAGAGACCCAGTACTTC
TRBV6-2/TRBV6-3	-	once	TRBJ2-1	CASSYPRSSLREQFF	TGTGCCAGCAGTTACCCTAGGTCTAGTCTGAGGGAGCAGTTCTTC
TRBV18	TRBD1	few	TRBJ1-1	CASSPPTGGLNTEAFF	TGTGCCAGCTCACCACCTACAGGGGGCCTGAACACTGAAGCTTTCTTT
TRBV24-1	TRBD1	-	TRBJ1-1	CATSESGTGGLRAFF	TGTGCCACCAGTGAGTCCGGGACAGGGGGCCTCAGGGCTTTCTTT
TRBV27	-	few	TRBJ2-1	CASSLTAAPRGEQFF	TGTGCCAGCAGTTTAACGGCGGCCCCCCGTGGTGAGCAGTTCTTC
TRBV3-1/TRBV3-2	TRBD2	-	TRBJ2-3	CASTLEGGGTDTQYF	TGTGCCAGCACCCTAGAAGGCGGGGGGACAGATACGCAGTATTTT
TRBV20-1	-	-	TRBJ2-1	CSARDDNEQFF	TGCAGTGCTAGAGACGACAATGAGCAGTTCTTC
TRBV20-1	TRBD1	-	TRBJ1-2	CSASFLGGQIYTF	TGCAGTGCTAGTTTTTTGGGGGGACAGATTTACACCTTC
TRBV7-9	-	-	TRBJ1-5	CASSFAAGGSNQPQHF	TGTGCCAGCAGCTTTGCAGCAGGAGGTAGCAATCAGCCCCAGCATTTT
TRBV7-9	-	-	TRBJ1-4	CASSLGGSRGSGEKLFF	TGTGCCAGCAGCTTAGGGGGGTCCAGGGGATCAGGAGAAAAACTGTTTTTT
TRBV6-6	TRBD1	-	TRBJ1-2	CASSYQGAGGYTF	TGTGCCAGCAGCTATCAGGGGGCTGGGGGCTACACCTTC
TRBV5-1	TRBD1	-	TRBJ2-1	CASSWGTGGYNEQFF	TGCGCCAGCAGCTGGGGGACAGGGGGTTACAATGAGCAGTTCTTC
TRBV4-3	-	-	TRBJ1-5	CASSQEMGGNQPQHF	TGCGCCAGCAGCCAAGAAATGGGAGGAAACCAGCCCCAGCATTTT
TRBV28	-	-	TRBJ1-5	CASRQVVGSSNQPQHF	TGTGCCAGCAGACAGGTGGTCGGGAGTAGCAATCAGCCCCAGCATTTT
TRBV9	TRBD2	-	TRBJ2-3	CASSRTSGGTDTQYF	TGTGCCAGCTCTCGGACTAGCGGGGGTACAGATACGCAGTATTTT
TRBV5-1	-	-	TRBJ1-3	CASSLAAGFSSGNTIYF	TGCGCCAGCAGCTTGGCGGCAGGGTTCAGCTCTGGAAACACCATATATTTT
TRBV7-2	-	-	TRBJ1-5	CASSLAQGLDQPQHF	TGTGCCAGCAGCTTAGCCCAGGGATTGGATCAGCCCCAGCATTTT
TRBV11-2	-	few	TRBJ1-5	CASSPSGGGGNQPQHF	TGTGCCAGCAGCCCTTCGGGGGGTGGTGGCAATCAGCCCCAGCATTTT
TRBV3-1/TRBV3-2	-	-	TRBJ1-3	CASSETRRGNTIYF	TGTGCCAGCAGCGAGACCAGGAGGGGAAACACCATATATTTT
TRBV2	-	-	TRBJ2-2	CASSEAGRELFF	TGTGCCAGCAGTGAAGCGGGGCGCGAGCTGTTTTTT
TRBV3-1/TRBV3-2	TRBD1	-	TRBJ1-6	CASSWDRDSPLHF	TGTGCCAGCAGTTGGGACAGAGATTCACCCCTCCACTTT
TRBV20-1	-	-	TRBJ1-2	CSASNLNYGYTF	TGCAGTGCTAGTAATCTGAACTATGGCTACACCTTC
TRBV19	TRBD2	-	TRBJ2-2	CASSLSGGSAGELFF	TGTGCCAGTAGTTTAAGCGGGGGGTCGGCCGGGGAGCTGTTTTTT
TRBV9	TRBD1	once	TRBJ1-3	CASSPQTGLGNTIYF	TGTGCCAGCAGCCCCCAGACAGGGCTAGGAAACACCATATATTTT
TRBV5-6	TRBD1	-	TRBJ2-3	CASSFFHRDRGADTQYF	TGTGCCAGCAGCTTTTTCCACCGGGACAGGGGCGCAGATACGCAGTATTTT
TRBV19	-	-	TRBJ1-4	CASSITGGNEKLFF	TGTGCCAGTAGTATAACGGGTGGAAATGAAAAACTGTTTTTT
TRBV28	TRBD1	-	TRBJ1-2	CASSRTGNYGYTF	TGTGCCAGCAGTAGGACAGGGAACTATGGCTACACCTTC
TRBV5-1	TRBD1	-	TRBJ2-3	CASSPVPTGQTQYF	TGCGCCAGCAGCCCCGTCCCGACAGGGCAAACGCAGTATTTT
TRBV15	-	few	TRBJ2-7	CATSRDYVSYEQYF	TGTGCCACCAGCAGAGATTATGTCTCCTACGAGCAGTACTTC
TRBV29-1	TRBD2	-	TRBJ2-7	CSVEGSRRGGPNTQYF	TGCAGCGTTGAAGGGTCTAGACGGGGGGGGCCAAACACGCAGTACTTC
TRBV10-3	-	-	TRBJ1-3	CAISEINRSSGNTIYF	TGTGCCATCAGTGAGATAAACAGGAGCTCTGGAAACACCATATATTTT
TRBV10-3	-	-	TRBJ1-6	CAIGRANSPLHF	TGTGCCATCGGGAGGGCTAATTCACCCCTCCACTTT
TRBV10-3	-	-	TRBJ1-1	CAISEQGNIGAFF	TGTGCCATCAGTGAGCAGGGGAATATAGGAGCTTTCTTT
TRBV9	-	-	TRBJ1-6	CASSALQGRNSPLHF	TGTGCCAGCAGCGCCCTACAGGGACGTAATTCACCCCTCCACTTT
TRBV6-5	-	once	TRBJ1-6	CASRRQNSPLHF	TGTGCCAGCAGACGACAGAATTCACCCCTCCACTTT
TRBV5-6	TRBD1	-	TRBJ1-6	CASSSGTGNPLHF	TGTGCCAGCAGCTCCGGGACAGGGAATCCCCTCCACTTT
TRBV5-1	-	-	TRBJ1-6	CASSLAFNTNSPLHF	TGCGCCAGCAGCTTGGCCTTCAACACTAATTCACCCCTCCACTTT